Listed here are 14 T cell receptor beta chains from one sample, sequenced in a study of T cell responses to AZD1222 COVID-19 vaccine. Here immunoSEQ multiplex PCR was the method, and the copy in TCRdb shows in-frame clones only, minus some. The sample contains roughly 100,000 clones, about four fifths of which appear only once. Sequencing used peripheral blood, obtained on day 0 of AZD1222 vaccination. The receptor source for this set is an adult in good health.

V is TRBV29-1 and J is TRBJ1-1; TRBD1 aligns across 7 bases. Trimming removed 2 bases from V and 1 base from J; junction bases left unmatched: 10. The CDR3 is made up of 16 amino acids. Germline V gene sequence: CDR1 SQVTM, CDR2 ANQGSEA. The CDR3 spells CSVEIRDSPSNTEAFF. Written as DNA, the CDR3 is TGCAGCGTTGAAATCCGGGACAGTCCCTCGAACACTGAAGCTTTCTTT. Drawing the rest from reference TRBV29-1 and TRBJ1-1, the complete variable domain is SAVISQKPSRDICQRGTSLTIQCQVDSQVTMMFWYRQQPGQSLTLIATANQGSEATYESGFVIDKFPISRPNLTFSTLTVSNMSPEDSSIYLCSVEIRDSPSNTEAFFGQGTRLTVV.

DNA of the CDR3: TGCAGCGTTGAAGATACAGGGTGGTATGGCTACACCTTC. Translated: CSVEDTGWYGYTF. V and J are TRBV29-1 and TRBJ1-2, with D perhaps matching TRBD1 (6 bases). This CDR3 has 13 residues. V lost 0 bases and J 5 bases, leaving 10 bases between the germline ends. The germline V gene encodes CDR1 SQVTM and CDR2 ANQGSEA. The full variable domain, in which reference TRBV29-1 and TRBJ1-2 provide the parts outside the CDR3, is SAVISQKPSRDICQRGTSLTIQCQVDSQVTMMFWYRQQPGQSLTLIATANQGSEATYESGFVIDKFPISRPNLTFSTLTVSNMSPEDSSIYLCSVEDTGWYGYTFGSGTRLTVV.

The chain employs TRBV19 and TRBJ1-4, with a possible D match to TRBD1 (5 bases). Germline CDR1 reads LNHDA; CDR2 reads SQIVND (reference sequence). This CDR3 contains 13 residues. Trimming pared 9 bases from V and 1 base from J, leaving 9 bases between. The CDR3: CASGTVTNEKLFF. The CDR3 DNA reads TGTGCCAGCGGGACGGTAACTAATGAAAAACTGTTTTTT. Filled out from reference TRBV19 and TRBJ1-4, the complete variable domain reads DGGITQSPKYLFRKEGQNVTLSCEQNLNHDAMYWYRQDPGQGLRLIYYSQIVNDFQKGDIAEGYSVSREKKESFPLTVTSAQKNPTAFYLCASGTVTNEKLFFGSGTQLSVL.

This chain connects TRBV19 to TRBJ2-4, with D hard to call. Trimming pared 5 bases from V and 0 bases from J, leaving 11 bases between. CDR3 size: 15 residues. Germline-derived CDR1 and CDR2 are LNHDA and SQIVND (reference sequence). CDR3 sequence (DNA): TGTGCCAGTAGTCCCGATCGGCTAGCCAAAAACATTCAGTACTTC. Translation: CASSPDRLAKNIQYF.

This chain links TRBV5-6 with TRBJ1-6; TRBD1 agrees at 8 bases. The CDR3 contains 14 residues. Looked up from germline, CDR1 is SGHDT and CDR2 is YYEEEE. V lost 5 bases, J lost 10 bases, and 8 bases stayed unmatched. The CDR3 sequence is CASSPGQGSSPLHF. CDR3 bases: TGTGCCAGCAGTCCTGGACAGGGTTCGTCACCCCTCCACTTT.

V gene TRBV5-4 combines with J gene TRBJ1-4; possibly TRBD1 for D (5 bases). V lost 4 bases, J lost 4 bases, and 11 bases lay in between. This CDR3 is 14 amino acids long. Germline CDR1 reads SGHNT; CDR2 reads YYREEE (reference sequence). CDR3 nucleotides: TGTGCCAGCAGCCCGGGACTGATTAATGAAAAACTGTTTTTT. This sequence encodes CASSPGLINEKLFF.

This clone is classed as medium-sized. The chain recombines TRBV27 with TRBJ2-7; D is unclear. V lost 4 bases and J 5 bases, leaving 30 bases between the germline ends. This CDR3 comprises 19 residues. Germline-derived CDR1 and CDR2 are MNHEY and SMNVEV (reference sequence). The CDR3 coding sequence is TGTGCCAGCAGTTACGCATATCGGTATTCCGGCGGAAGAATCAACGAGCAGTACTTC. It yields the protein CASSYAYRYSGGRINEQYF.

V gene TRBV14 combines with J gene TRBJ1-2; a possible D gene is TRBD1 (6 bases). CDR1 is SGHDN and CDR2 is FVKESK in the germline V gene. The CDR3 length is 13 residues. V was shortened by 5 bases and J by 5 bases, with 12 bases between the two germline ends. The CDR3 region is CASSEQGTYGYTF. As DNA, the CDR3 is TGTGCCAGCAGCGAACAGGGTACATATGGCTACACCTTC.

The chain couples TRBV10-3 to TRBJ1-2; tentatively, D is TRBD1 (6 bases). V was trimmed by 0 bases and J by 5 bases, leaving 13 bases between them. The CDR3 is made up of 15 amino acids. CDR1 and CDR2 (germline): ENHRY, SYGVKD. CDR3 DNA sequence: TGTGCCATCAGTGAGTCTCAGGGGCGCGGATATGGCTACACCTTC. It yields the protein CAISESQGRGYGYTF.

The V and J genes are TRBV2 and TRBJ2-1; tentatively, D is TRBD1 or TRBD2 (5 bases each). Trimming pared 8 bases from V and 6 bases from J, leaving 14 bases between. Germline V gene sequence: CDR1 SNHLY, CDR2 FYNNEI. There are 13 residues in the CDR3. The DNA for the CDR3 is TGTGCCAGCGGGGGTAGTGGGGGCAATGAGCAGTTCTTC. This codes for CASGGSGGNEQFF.

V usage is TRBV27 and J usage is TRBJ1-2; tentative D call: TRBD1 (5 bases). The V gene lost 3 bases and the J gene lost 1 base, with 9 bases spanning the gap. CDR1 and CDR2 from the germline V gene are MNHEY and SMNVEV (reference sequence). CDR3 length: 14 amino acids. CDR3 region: CASSLGLGNYGYTF. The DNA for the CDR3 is TGTGCCAGCAGTTTGGGACTCGGTAACTATGGCTACACCTTC.

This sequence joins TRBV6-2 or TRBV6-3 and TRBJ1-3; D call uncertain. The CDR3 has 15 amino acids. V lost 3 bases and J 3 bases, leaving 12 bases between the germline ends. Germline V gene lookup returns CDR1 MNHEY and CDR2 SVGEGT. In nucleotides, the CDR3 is TGTGCCAGCAGTTATTGGACCCTGAGTGGAAACACCATATATTTT. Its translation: CASSYWTLSGNTIYF.

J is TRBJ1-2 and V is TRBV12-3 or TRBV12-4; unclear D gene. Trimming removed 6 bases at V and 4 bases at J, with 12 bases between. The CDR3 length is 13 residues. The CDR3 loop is CASSLQDVYGYTF. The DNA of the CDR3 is TGTGCCAGCAGCCTCCAGGACGTCTATGGCTACACCTTC.

DNA for the CDR3: TGTGCCACCAGTGATCCCGGGATGACCGAAGAGACCCAGTACTTC. Amino acid sequence: CATSDPGMTEETQYF. This chain links TRBV24-1 with TRBJ2-5; perhaps TRBD2 as D (5 bases). CDR1 and CDR2 (germline): KGHDR, SFDVKD. This CDR3 spans 15 amino acids. V shed 3 bases and J shed 3 bases, with 13 bases lying between them.